Below, one TCR beta chain is given with its context. Study processing details: Nucleated cell counts were estimated from reference gene primer amplification. The data were produced by immunoSEQ multiplex PCR, yet TCRdb's version contains in-frame clones alone and is incomplete. V and J calls and clone size come straight from that table; D and trimming were deduced from the DNA. The sample lists about 78,000 clones; 85% to 90% were seen once. With 5 bases removed from V and 7 bases from J, the gap between germline ends came to 21 bases. The germline gives CDR1 MDHEN, CDR2 SYDVKM. The CDR3 covers 16 residues. The sample is drawn from a study of blood T cell repertoires in COVID-19. Study in general: Both acute and convalescent COVID-19 samples were obtained from the United States, Italy and Spain. Sources were T cells, B-cell-depleted T cells, or PBMCs; the material itself was cDNA or gDNA.

The TCR was taken from a woman aged 80 or over with active or convalescent COVID-19. The specimen was peripheral blood. V is TRBV28 and J is TRBJ1-5, with D possibly matching TRBD1 (6 bases). As DNA, the CDR3 is TGTGCCAGCAGTCCCACCGGGACAAAAAAACGGCAGCCCCAGCATTTT. Translating it yields CASSPTGTKKRQPQHF.